This T cell receptor beta chain was found in a study of breast tumors, draining lymph nodes, adjacent tissues. The sample holds a few counts of this clonotype. Its antigen is not identified. The lymph nodes were axillary draining lymph nodes from breast cancer patients. Germline V gives CDR1 LGHDT, CDR2 YNNKEL (reference sequence). Between the trimmed V and J ends, which lost 10 bases and 5 bases, there was a span of 17 bases. The CDR3 runs to 13 residues. General study results and limits: Compared with lymph nodes, tumors were less diverse; compared with nontumor tissue, more. Luminal-like breast cancer showed significantly higher tumor–nontumor repertoire similarity than basal-like. That most tumor T cells come from lymph nodes remained unproven.

TCRdb fed the multiplex PCR reads into MiXCR, producing one record per CDR3 protein. The table includes 150,000 to 200,000 distinct CDR3 sequences, about 30% detected once. The sequence came from a female donor with breast cancer. Some clones in this sample may be carry-over from other donors' samples. Sequencing used axillary lymph node tissue. The chain carries TRBV3-1 and TRBJ2-5; tentatively, D is TRBD2 (6 bases). In nucleotides, the CDR3 is TGTGCCATTGGACGGGCGGGGAGGGAGACCCAGTACTTC. Translating it yields CAIGRAGRETQYF.